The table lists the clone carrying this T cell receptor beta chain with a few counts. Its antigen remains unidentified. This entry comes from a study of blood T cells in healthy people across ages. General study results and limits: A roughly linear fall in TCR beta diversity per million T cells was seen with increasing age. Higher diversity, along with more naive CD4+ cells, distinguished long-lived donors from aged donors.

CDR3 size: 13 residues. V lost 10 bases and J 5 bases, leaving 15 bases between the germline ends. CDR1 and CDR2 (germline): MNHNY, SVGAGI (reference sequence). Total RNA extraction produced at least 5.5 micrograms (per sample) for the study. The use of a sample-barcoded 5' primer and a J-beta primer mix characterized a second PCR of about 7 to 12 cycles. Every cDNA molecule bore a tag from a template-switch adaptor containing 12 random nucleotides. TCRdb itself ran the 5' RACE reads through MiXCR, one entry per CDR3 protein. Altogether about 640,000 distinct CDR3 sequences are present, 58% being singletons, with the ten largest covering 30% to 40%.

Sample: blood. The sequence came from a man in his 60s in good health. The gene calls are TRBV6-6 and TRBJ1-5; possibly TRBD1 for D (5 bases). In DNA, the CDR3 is TGTGCCACCGTGGGGGAGCCTTATCAGCCCCAGCATTTT. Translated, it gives CATVGEPYQPQHF.